This TCR beta chain was captured by sequencing in a study of cytomegalovirus exposure and HLA in healthy donors (dated by TCRdb to 2017 to 2019). The study in broad terms: In an earlier analysis of fewer than 750 of the donors, approximately 260 Gb of sequence data and 100 million or so unique TCR beta sequences from about 180 million T cells were reported. Approximately 330 gigabases of sequencing data and 70 million to 95 million unique TCR sequences made up an early release that covered about 640 HLA-typed donors. Of the 350 to 400 genotyped donors, around 81% fell in the genetic ancestry cluster associated with self-reported Caucasian donors. The aim of the study was to test whether cataloging public T cell receptors could identify signatures of past pathogen exposure. The study used immunosequencing to profile the T cell repertoires of approximately 690 subjects and linked those repertoires to cytomegalovirus serostatus. A separate validation cohort of about 110 different subjects was used in addition to the roughly 700-subject first cohort. To predict cytomegalovirus infection status, the study brought together high-throughput TCR immunosequencing, statistical association of individual TCRs with disease status, and machine learning. In a later analysis, previously published TCR beta repertoires from 600 to 850 donors were re-analyzed and high-resolution HLA genotyping was added so that TCR occurrence patterns could be studied. Rather than using new phenotypic data, the later analysis identified candidate immune exposures from TCR beta sequences and from how often those sequences occurred across donors. An earlier analysis of 587 of the donors used high-throughput TCR beta sequencing to judge whether each TCR beta V gene segment behaved as functional or pseudogenic. Alongside the repertoire data, information on donor age, sex, ethnicity and CMV serostatus was compiled. A later genetic analysis used genome-wide SNP genotypes for about 65% of the 666 donors, treating that subset as a discovery cohort. All discovery cohort repertoires had been generated on a single sequencing platform. HLA typing covered class I and class II loci at four-digit resolution. Typing coverage varied by locus: about 629-640 donors for A, B, C, DRB1 and DQB1; roughly 520 for DQA1; nearly 610 for DPA1; roughly 450 for DPB1. Several DR-DQ haplotypes were handled as single units for association and clustering because linkage in the cohort was strong. On average, approximately 250,000 unique TCR beta nucleotide sequences were sequenced per donor among roughly 430 genotyped donors of the cohort, with 15% to 20% of those sequences being non-productive.

A note on this clone: This clone's antigen is unknown. No clone much larger than this one lies a single base away; base qualities are absent.

Library prep was done by the immunoSEQ multiplex PCR assay. For the multiplex PCR, a mixture combining 60 forward primers for TCR Vbeta segments and 13 reverse primers for TCR Jbeta segments was used. The CDR3 region of rearranged TCR beta genes was amplified from genomic DNA with a multiplex PCR assay. Amplified TCR beta libraries were sequenced as 87-base-pair reads on the Illumina HiSeq System. As for the authors' bioinformatics: A later analysis tallied roughly 80 million unique TCR beta chains across the 666 repertoires, and approximately 11 million of those chains were shared by two or more donors. A nearest-neighbor algorithm error-corrected the raw reads and collapsed the reads into unique sequences, merging closely related sequences to remove PCR and sequencing errors. To assign V, D and J gene segments, CDR3 sequences were aligned to IMGT reference sequences. For a sequence to be retained, at least a six-nucleotide match to both a V gene segment and a J gene segment was required. Rearrangements were classified as productive when the CDR3 lacked stop codons and remained in frame with V and J, and all other rearrangements were classified as non-productive. CDR3 was defined by IMGT convention, running from the second conserved V-encoded cysteine to the conserved J-encoded phenylalanine. The earlier analysis of about 590 of the donors excluded sequences that lacked an unambiguous match to a single V gene segment. An earlier analysis of fewer than 750 of the donors classified V segments as functional when productive rearrangements were above 56.7% and as segregating when the standard deviation between donors was above 5%. A statistical classification framework was built to diagnose cytomegalovirus status from the catalog of TCR beta chain sequences. A later analysis assigned V and J genes by comparing TCR nucleotide sequences with IMGT/GENE-DB human TR gene sequences. In a later analysis, CDR3 sequences and most-parsimonious VDJ recombination scenarios were assigned using the TCRdist pipeline. In a later analysis, every TCR beta chain was defined by the combination of its CDR3 amino acid sequence and its V-gene family, and reads without a unique V-gene family were dropped. In a later analysis, some 600 highly shared, low-generation-probability nucleotide sequences were removed to address suspected cross-contamination and a sequencing artifact. A later analysis calculated a clonal expansion index for each public chain from normalized within-repertoire ranks of inferred template counts. In a later analysis, generation probabilities were computed with a VDJ recombination model fitted to out-of-frame rearrangements, and the resulting probabilities were checked against IGoR. In a later analysis, hypergeometric tests were used to score TCR-TCR, TCR-HLA and TCR-CMV co-occurrence, with a repertoire-size bias correction applied to TCR pairs. A later analysis estimated false discovery rates by permuting HLA or CMV assignments 20 times. In a later analysis, co-occurring TCRs were grouped with DBSCAN, and TCRdist sequence similarity was added when clustering was performed within HLA-allele-positive subsets. Co-occurrence clustering excluded repertoires with fewer than 30,000 or more than 120,000 public chains, plus five with anomalous nucleotide sharing. Not all clones reach the TCRdb copy of this immuneACCESS table, which keeps in-frame sequences only. Checked studies attribute under half of the gap to unresolved V genes and leave the rest unexplained. V and J calls and clone size come straight from that table; D and trimming were deduced from the DNA. The table for this sample lists roughly 140,000 clones; about four fifths of them were counted only once. The ten biggest clones cover approximately 4% of the sample.

Beyond this particular receptor, the publication reports: Several of the top co-occurrence clusters appeared to be linked to parvovirus B19, influenza, CMV and Epstein-Barr virus, according to a later analysis. Most TCR sequences were observed very rarely across donors, whereas some public TCRs were present in many individuals. For the cohort, immune exposure information was limited to CMV serostatus. A cluster of highly shared sequence variants was judged likely to be a technical artifact of the sequencing pipeline. The study gave a list of under 200 TCR beta chains associated with cytomegalovirus. In a later genetic analysis, a missense DCLRE1C variant was associated with V-gene and J-gene trimming of TCR beta chains, and the association was replicated in an independent cohort. According to a later analysis, TCR association rates differed among HLA loci, with DRB1 alleles showing the most associated TCRs and HLA-C alleles showing the fewest. In a later analysis, HLA-associated TCR beta chains were found to be more clonally expanded and to have lower generation probabilities than equally common non-associated chains. About 17 rarely observed V segments, including chromosome 9 orphons, were excluded from the earlier analysis of almost 600 of the donors because counts were too low. According to a later genetic analysis, donors in an Asian-associated ancestry cluster had fewer N-insertions in productive TCRs than the roughly 670-donor mean. In vitro tests confirmed that a few of the cytomegalovirus-associated TCR beta chains recognize cytomegalovirus antigens. In an earlier analysis of approximately 600 of the donors, most TCR beta V segments were observed in productive rearrangements about 90% or about 30% of the time, broadly matching IMGT annotations. Correlated functional status among segregating V segments might be attributable to linkage disequilibrium, but an unknown experimental factor could not be ruled out. A later analysis found that most CMV-associated TCR beta chains appeared HLA-restricted, with HLA associations seemingly driven largely by CMV exposure. Only TCR beta chains were sequenced in this cohort, and the absence of alpha or paired-chain data limited detectable features. The classifier was reported to diagnose cytomegalovirus status with high specificity and sensitivity in both the original and validation cohorts. The authors suggested that the approach could potentially be extended to other disease states and immunological phenotypes. A further reported finding was that TCR beta sequences accurately predicted the HLA-A and HLA-B alleles for most subjects in the first cohort. Some IMGT-functional V segments, including TRBV6-2 and TRBV6-3, could not be told apart with the 87-base-pair reads, so those segments were excluded. When HLA alleles, especially DR and DQ, strongly co-occurred, attributing TCR associations to individual alleles was difficult. The presence/absence analyses assumed that sequencing depth was roughly uniform across donors, and that assumption may not be true. At a false discovery rate of 0.05, a later analysis linked under 20,000 TCR beta sequences to specific HLA alleles. Because HLA typing was unavailable for some donors at each locus, only the typed subset was used in association tests.

In total, approximately 610 healthy bone marrow donors made up the cohort. At the time of sampling, every cohort member was nominally healthy, though immune exposures that went unrecorded were likely present. The donor was CMV seropositive and belonged to the group of 250 to 300 seropositive cohort members. A peripheral blood sample was collected from each donor, and TCR beta sequencing was performed on peripheral blood mononuclear cells. Genomic DNA extraction from the blood cell samples was performed with the Qiagen DNeasy Blood Extraction Kit. The germline V gene (reference sequence) specifies LNHDA as CDR1 and SQIVND as CDR2. Including the terminal cysteine and phenylalanine, the CDR3 comprises 13 residues. Just CDR3 DNA is preserved here, 39 bases in frame from base 1. V drops 6 bases and J drops 0 bases, leaving 9 bases in between.

Specimen: PBMCs. The sequence links TRBV19 to TRBJ2-7, with the D gene call left open. This clonotype was sampled from a woman in her thirties or forties in good health and CMV-seropositive. The nucleotide sequence reads TGTGCCAGTAGCGGGTCCAGCTCCTACGAGCAGTACTTC. The encoded protein is CASSGSSSYEQYF.